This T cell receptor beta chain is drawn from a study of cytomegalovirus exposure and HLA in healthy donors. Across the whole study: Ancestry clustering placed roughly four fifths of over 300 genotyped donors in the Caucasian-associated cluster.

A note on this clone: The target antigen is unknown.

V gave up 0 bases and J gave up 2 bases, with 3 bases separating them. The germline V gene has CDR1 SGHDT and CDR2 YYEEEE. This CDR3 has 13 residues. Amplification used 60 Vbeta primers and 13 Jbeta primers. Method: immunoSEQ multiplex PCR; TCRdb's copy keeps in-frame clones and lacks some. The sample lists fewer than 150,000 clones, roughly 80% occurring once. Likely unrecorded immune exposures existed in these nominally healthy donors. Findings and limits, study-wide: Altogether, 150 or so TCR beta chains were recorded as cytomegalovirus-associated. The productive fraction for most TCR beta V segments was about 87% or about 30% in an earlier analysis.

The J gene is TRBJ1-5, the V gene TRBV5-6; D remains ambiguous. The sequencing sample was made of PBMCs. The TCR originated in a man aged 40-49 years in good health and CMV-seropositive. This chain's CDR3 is CASSLVGNQPQHF. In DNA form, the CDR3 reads TGTGCCAGCAGCTTGGTCGGCAATCAGCCCCAGCATTTT.